This T cell receptor (beta chain) was obtained from a study of identical twins. Findings of the study overall: Beta clonotypes that were abundant in cord blood contained fewer insertions, a pattern absent from memory repertoires.

MiXCR, run by TCRdb on the 5' RACE reads, gives a single entry per CDR3 protein. Of more than 1.5 million distinct CDR3 sequences listed, 25% to 35% are singletons. This clonotype was seen repeatedly, ten times or more. What it binds is unknown. This CDR3 is built from 12 residues. With 7 bases removed from V and 1 base from J, the gap between germline ends came to 10 bases. Germline V gives CDR1 SQVTM, CDR2 ANQGSEA. The sample consisted of cord blood. This clonotype originated in a newborn girl in good health. The chain carries TRBV29-1 and TRBJ1-1; D is possibly TRBD1 (5 bases). The CDR3: CSGRQTNTEAFF. The CDR3 DNA sequence: TGCAGCGGGCGACAGACGAACACTGAAGCTTTCTTT.